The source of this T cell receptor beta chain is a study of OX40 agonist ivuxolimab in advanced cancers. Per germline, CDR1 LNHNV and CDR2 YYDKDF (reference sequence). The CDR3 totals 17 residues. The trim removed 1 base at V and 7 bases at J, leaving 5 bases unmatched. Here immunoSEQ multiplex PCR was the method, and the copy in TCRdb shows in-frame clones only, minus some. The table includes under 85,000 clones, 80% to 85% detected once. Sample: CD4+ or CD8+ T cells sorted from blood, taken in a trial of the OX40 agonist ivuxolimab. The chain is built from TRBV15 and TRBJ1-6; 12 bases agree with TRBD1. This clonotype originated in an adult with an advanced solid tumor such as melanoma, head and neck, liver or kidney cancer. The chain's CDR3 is CATSRGGQGAGNSPLHF. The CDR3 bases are TGTGCCACCAGCAGAGGGGGACAGGGGGCGGGAAATTCACCCCTCCACTTT. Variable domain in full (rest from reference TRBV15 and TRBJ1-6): DAMVIQNPRYQVTQFGKPVTLSCSQTLNHNVMYWYQQKSSQAPKLLFHYYDKDFNNEADTPDNFQSRRPNTSFCFLDIRSPGLGDTAMYLCATSRGGQGAGNSPLHFGNGTRLTVT.